This T cell receptor (beta chain) was recovered during a study of control samples from healthy donors and cancer patients. Trimming left V 4 bases short and J 0 bases short, with 7 bases between. The germline gives CDR1 LGHNA, CDR2 YSLEER. The CDR3 extends over 14 amino acids. Assay used: immunoSEQ multiplex PCR; TCRdb lists only in-frame clones, some missing. The table lists about 180,000 clones, approximately 90% of them singletons, with approximately 1.5% in the top ten. Sequencing input: blood. This chain connects TRBV4-3 to TRBJ1-5; the D gene is possibly TRBD1 (5 bases). The origin of this receptor is a man aged 30 to 45 in good health. The CDR3 here is CASSPTDSNQPQHF. DNA for the CDR3: TGCGCCAGCAGCCCGACAGATAGCAATCAGCCCCAGCATTTT.